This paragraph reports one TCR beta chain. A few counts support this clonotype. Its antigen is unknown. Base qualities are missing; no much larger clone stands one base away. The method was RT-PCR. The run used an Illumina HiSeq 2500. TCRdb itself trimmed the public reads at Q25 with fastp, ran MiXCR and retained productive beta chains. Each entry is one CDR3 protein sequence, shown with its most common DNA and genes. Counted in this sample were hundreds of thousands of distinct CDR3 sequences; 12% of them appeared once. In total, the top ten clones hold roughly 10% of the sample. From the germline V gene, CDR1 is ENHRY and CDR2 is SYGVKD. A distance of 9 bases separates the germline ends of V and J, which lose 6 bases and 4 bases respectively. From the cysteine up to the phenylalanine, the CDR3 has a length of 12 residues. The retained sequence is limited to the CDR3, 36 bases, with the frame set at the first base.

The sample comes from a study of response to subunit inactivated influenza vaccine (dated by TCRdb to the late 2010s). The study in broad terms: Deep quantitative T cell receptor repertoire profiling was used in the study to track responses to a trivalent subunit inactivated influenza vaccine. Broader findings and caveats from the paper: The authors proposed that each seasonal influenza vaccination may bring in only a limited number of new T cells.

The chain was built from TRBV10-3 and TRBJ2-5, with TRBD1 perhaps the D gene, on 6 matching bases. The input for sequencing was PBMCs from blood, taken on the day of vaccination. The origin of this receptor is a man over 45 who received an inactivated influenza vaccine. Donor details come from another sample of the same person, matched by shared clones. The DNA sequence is TGTGCCATCAGCCGACAGGCAGAGACCCAGTACTTC. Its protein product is CAISRQAETQYF.